Below, one TCR beta chain is given with its context. Its cognate antigen has yet to be identified. No base qualities exist here, and no much larger clone lies one base off it. This entry comes from a study of response to subunit inactivated influenza vaccine (dated by TCRdb to 2017 to 2018). Turning to the overall study: Deep quantitative profiling of the T cell receptor repertoire was used in the study to follow responses to a trivalent subunit inactivated influenza vaccine.

According to the study, the label for this sample's time point signals: approximately 40 days after influenza vaccine administration. The library was prepared using RT-PCR. The reads were generated on an Illumina HiSeq 2500. The public reads were quality trimmed at Q25 with fastp and then assembled into clones with MiXCR by TCRdb, keeping productive beta chains. Rows with a matching CDR3 protein are joined into one entry that keeps the most common DNA and genes. The sample has around 500,000 distinct CDR3 sequences on record, approximately 10% of them singletons. The ten top clones hold about an eighth of the sample. Looking up the germline V gene yields CDR1 ENHRY and CDR2 SYGVKD. From cysteine to phenylalanine, the CDR3 is 15 amino acids long. Only CDR3 DNA remains: 45 bases, in frame from the first base. Trimming accounts for 4 bases at V and 2 bases at J, while the number of junction bases matched to no gene is 3.

Results the study describes overall, beyond this receptor: The authors suggested that each seasonal influenza vaccination may recruit only a limited number of new T cells.

Source: PBMCs from blood, taken 35 to 45 days after vaccination. This clonotype was obtained from a man aged 50-59 years who received an inactivated influenza vaccine. Donor details come from another sample of the same person, matched by shared clones. Recombination connected TRBV10-3 to TRBJ2-1, and TRBD2 matches 9 of the central bases. The CDR3 here reads CAISGERGAYNEQFF. The DNA sequence is as follows: TGTGCCATCAGTGGGGAGCGGGGGGCCTACAATGAGCAGTTCTTC.